The entry below describes one T cell receptor beta chain. The antigen is undetermined. These data belong to a study of cytomegalovirus exposure and HLA in healthy donors. Study-level points and caveats: HLA allele associations emerged for about 16,000 TCR beta sequences in a later analysis, at 0.05 false discovery rate. What TCR beta sequences reportedly achieved was accurate prediction of HLA-A and HLA-B alleles in most subjects. The study assumed roughly uniform donor sequencing depth for presence/absence analyses.

13 Jbeta primers and 60 Vbeta primers were used for the PCR. Method: immunoSEQ multiplex PCR; TCRdb's copy keeps in-frame clones and lacks some. Of a few hundred thousand clones listed, 65% to 85% are singletons. CDR1 and CDR2 from the germline V gene are SEHNR and FQNEAQ (reference sequence). The CDR3 is 15 amino acids. V lost 3 bases to trimming and J lost 3 bases; unmatched junction nucleotides: 5. This clonotype was sampled from a female donor in good health and CMV-seronegative. The sample taken for sequencing was PBMCs. The chain couples TRBV7-9 to TRBJ2-3, with 8 bases lining up with TRBD2. The CDR3 is CASSFGTSGTDTQYF. In nucleotides, the CDR3 is TGTGCCAGCAGCTTCGGGACTAGTGGAACAGATACGCAGTATTTT.